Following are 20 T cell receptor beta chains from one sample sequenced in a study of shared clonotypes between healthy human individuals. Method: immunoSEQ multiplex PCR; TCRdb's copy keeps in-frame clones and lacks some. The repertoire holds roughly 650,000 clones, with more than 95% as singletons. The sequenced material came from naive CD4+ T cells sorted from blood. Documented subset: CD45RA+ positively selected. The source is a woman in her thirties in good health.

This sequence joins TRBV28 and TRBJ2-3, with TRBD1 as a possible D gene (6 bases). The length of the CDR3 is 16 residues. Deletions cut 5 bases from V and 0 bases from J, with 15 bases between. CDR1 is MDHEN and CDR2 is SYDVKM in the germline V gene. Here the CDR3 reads CASSPQGYPSTDTQYF. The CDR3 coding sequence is TGTGCCAGCAGTCCCCAGGGGTACCCGAGCACAGATACGCAGTATTTT.

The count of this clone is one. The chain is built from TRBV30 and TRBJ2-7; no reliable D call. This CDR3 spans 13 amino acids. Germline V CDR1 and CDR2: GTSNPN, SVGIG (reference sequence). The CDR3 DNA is TGTGCTTCGCGGAGACCCTCGTCCTACGAGCAGTACTTC. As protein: CASRRPSSYEQYF.

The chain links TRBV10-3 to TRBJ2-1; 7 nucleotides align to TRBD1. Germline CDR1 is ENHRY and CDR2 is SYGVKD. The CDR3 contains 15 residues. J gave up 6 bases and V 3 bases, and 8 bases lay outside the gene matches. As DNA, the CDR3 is TGTGCCATCAGTGAACCGACAGGGTGGGGCAATGAGCAGTTCTTC. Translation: CAISEPTGWGNEQFF.

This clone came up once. The CDR3 region has the DNA TGTGCCAGCAGCTCACCCACAGGGCGCGAGCAGTACTTC. Residues: CASSSPTGREQYF. This chain joins TRBV7-2 and TRBJ2-7; D may be TRBD1 (6 bases). Deletions cut 4 bases from V and 6 bases from J, with 13 bases between. Germline values: CDR1 SGHTA, CDR2 FQGNSA. The CDR3 runs to 13 residues.

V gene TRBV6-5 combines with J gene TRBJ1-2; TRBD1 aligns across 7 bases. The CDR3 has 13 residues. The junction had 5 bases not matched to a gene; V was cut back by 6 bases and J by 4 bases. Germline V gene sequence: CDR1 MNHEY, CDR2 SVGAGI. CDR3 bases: TGTGCCAGCAGGACCGGGACAGCCTATGGCTACACCTTC. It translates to CASRTGTAYGYTF.

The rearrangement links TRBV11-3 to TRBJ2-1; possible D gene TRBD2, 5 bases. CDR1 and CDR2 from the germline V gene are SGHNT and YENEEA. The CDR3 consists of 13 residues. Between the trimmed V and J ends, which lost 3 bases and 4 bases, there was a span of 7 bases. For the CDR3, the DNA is TGTGCCAGCAGCTTGGAGCGGTACAATGAGCAGTTCTTC. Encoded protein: CASSLERYNEQFF.

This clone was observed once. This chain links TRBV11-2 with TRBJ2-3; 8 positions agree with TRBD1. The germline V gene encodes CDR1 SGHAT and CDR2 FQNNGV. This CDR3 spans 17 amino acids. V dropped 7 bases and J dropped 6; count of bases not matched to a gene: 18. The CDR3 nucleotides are TGTGCCAGCAAAATCTTACGGACAGACAGGGGAACCGATACGCAGTATTTT. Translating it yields CASKILRTDRGTDTQYF.

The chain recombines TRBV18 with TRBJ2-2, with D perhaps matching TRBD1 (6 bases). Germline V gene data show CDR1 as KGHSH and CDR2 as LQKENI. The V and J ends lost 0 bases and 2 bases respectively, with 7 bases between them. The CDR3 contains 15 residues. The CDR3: CASSPPGTNTGELFF. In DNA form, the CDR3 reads TGTGCCAGCTCACCACCCGGGACAAACACCGGGGAGCTGTTTTTT.

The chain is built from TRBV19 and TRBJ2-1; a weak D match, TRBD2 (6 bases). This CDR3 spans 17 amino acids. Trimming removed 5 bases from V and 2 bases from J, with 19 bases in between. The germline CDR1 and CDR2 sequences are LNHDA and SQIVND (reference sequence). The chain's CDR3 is CASSLTNLGGTYNEQFF. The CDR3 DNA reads TGTGCCAGTAGTCTGACTAACCTAGGAGGGACCTACAATGAGCAGTTCTTC.

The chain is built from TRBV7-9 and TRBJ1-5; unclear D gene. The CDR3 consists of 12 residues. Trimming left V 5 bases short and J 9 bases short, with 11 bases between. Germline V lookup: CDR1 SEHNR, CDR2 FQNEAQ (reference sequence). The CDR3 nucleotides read TGTGCCAGCAGCGACCTAGAGGGGCCCCAGCATTTT. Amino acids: CASSDLEGPQHF.

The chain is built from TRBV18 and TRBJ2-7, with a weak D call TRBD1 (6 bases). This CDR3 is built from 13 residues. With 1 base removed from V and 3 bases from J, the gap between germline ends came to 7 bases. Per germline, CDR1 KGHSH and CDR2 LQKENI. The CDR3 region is CASSPQDSYEQYF. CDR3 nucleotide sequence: TGTGCCAGCTCACCACAGGACAGCTACGAGCAGTACTTC.

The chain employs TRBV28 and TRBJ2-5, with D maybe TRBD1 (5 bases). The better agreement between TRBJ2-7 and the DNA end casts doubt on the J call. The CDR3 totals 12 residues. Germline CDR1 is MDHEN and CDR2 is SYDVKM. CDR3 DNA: TGTGCCAGCATCTCAGGGTTAGGCGAGCAGTACTTC. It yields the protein CASISGLGEQYF.

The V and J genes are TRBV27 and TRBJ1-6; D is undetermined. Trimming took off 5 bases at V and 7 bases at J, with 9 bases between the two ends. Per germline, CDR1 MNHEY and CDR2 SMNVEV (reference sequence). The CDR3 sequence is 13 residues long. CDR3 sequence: CASSVQENSPLHF. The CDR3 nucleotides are TGTGCCAGCAGTGTCCAGGAGAATTCACCCCTCCACTTT.

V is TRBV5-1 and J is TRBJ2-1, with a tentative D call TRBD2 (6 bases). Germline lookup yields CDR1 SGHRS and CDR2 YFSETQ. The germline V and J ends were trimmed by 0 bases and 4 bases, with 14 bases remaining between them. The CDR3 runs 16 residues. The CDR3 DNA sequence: TGCGCCAGCAGCTTGGCCGGGTCGGGAGTGTACAATGAGCAGTTCTTC. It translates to CASSLAGSGVYNEQFF.

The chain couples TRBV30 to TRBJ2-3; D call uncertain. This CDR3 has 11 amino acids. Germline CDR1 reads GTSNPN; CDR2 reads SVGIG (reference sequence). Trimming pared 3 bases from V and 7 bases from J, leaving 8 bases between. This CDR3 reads CAWSGGNTQYF. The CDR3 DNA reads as TGTGCCTGGAGCGGCGGCAATACGCAGTATTTT.

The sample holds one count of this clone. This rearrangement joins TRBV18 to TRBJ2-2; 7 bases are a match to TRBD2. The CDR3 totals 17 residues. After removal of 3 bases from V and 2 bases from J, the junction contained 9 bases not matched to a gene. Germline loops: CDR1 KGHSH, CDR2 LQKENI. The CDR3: CASSPMSSSGNTGELFF. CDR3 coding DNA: TGTGCCAGCTCACCCATGAGCTCTAGCGGAAACACCGGGGAGCTGTTTTTT.

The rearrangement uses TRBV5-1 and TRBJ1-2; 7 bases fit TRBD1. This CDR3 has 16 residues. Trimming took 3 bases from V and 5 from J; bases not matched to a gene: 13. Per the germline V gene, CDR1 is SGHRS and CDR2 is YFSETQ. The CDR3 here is CASSSDTMDRTYGYTF. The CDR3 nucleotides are TGCGCCAGCAGCTCCGATACCATGGACAGGACGTATGGCTACACCTTC.

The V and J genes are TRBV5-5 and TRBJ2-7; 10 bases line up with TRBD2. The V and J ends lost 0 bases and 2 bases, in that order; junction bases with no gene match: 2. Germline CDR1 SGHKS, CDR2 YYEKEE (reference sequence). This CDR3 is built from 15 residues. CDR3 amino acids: CASSLGLAGAYEQYF. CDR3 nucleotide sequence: TGTGCCAGCAGCTTGGGGCTAGCGGGAGCCTACGAGCAGTACTTC.

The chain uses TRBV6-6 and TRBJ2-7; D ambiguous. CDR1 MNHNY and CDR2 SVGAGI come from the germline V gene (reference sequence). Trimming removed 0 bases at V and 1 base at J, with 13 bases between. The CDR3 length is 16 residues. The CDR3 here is CASSYSNVMNSYEQYF. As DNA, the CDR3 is TGTGCCAGCAGTTACTCTAACGTGATGAATTCCTACGAGCAGTACTTC.

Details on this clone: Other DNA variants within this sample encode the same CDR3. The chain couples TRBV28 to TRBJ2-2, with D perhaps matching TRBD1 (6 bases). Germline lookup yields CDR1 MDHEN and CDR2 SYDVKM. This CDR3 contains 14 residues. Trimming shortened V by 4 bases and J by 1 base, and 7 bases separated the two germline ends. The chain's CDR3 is CASSSGQNTGELFF. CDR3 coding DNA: TGTGCCAGCAGTTCGGGACAGAACACCGGGGAGCTGTTTTTT.